The source of this T cell receptor beta chain is a study of OX40 agonist ivuxolimab in advanced cancers. Regarding the study as a whole: Both CD4+ and CD8+ T cell populations in blood had undergone clonal expansion by week 6 at 0.1 to 3.0 mg/kg. It was not determined which antigens were specifically recognized by the peripheral T cells that had undergone clonal expansion.

In germline, CDR1 is MDHEN, CDR2 SYDVKM. The CDR3 has 12 amino acids. The V end was cut by 6 bases, the J end by 4 bases, with 10 bases between. As for this clone: The antigen is not known.

The data were produced by immunoSEQ multiplex PCR, yet TCRdb's version contains in-frame clones alone and is incomplete. The data hold 80,000 to 100,000 clones, with 85% to 95% observed a single time. Any history of autoimmune disease or systemic immunosuppression disqualified patients. This TCR was sampled from an adult with an advanced solid tumor such as melanoma, head and neck, liver or kidney cancer. The material sequenced was CD4+ or CD8+ T cells sorted from blood, taken in a trial of the OX40 agonist ivuxolimab. The rearrangement joins TRBV28 to TRBJ2-7; maybe TRBD2 (6 bases). DNA for the CDR3: TGTGCCAGCAGCACCGGGGGATACGAGCAGTACTTC. This gives the protein CASSTGGYEQYF.